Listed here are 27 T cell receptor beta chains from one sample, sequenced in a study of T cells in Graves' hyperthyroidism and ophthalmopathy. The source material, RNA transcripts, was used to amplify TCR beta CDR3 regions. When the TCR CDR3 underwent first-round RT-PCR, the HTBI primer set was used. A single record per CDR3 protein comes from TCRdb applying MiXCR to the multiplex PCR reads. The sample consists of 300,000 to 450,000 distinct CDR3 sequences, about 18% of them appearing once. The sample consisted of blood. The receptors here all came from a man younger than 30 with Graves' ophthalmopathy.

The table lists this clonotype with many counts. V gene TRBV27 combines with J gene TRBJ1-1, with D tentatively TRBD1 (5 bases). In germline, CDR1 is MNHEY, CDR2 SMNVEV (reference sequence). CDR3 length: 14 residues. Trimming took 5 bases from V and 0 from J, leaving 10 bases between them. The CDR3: CASSLTALNTEAFF. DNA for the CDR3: TGTGCCAGCAGTCTGACAGCCCTGAACACTGAAGCTTTCTTT.

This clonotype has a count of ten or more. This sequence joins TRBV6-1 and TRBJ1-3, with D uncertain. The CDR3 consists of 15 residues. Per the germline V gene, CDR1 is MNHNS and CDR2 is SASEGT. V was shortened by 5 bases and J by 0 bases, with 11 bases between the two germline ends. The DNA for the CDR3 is TGTGCCAGCAGTTTCAGTGATTTCTCTGGAAACACCATATATTTT. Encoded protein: CASSFSDFSGNTIYF.

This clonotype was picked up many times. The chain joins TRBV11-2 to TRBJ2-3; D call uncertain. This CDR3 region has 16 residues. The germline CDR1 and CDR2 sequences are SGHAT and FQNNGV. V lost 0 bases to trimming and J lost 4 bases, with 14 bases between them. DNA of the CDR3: TGTGCCAGCAGCTTAGACGCCCTTGGGGATTCAGATACGCAGTATTTT. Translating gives CASSLDALGDSDTQYF.

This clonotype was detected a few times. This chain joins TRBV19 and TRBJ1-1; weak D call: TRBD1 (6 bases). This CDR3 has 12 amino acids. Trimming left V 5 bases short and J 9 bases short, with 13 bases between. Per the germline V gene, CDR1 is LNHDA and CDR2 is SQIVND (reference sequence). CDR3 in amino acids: CASSPPDSQAFF. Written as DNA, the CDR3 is TGTGCCAGTAGTCCTCCGGACAGCCAAGCTTTCTTT.

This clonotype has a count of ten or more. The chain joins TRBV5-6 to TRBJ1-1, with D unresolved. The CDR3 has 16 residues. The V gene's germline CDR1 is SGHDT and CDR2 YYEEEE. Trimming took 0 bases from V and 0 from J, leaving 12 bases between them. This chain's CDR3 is CASSLEAGIMNTEAFF. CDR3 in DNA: TGTGCCAGCAGCTTGGAGGCGGGTATAATGAACACTGAAGCTTTCTTT.

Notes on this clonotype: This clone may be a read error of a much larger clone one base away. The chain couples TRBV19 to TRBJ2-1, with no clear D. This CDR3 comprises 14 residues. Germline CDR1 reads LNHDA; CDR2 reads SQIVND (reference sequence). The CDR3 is CASSIFEGWSEQSF. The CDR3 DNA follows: TGTGCCAGTAGTATTTTCGAAGGGTGGAGTGAGCAGTCCTTC.

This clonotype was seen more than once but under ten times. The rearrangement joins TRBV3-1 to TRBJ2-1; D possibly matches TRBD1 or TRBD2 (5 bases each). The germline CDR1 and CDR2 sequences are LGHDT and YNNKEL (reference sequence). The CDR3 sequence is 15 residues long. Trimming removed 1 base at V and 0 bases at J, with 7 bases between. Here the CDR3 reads CASSQVGVSYNEQFF. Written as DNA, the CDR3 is TGTGCCAGCAGCCAAGTGGGGGTCTCCTACAATGAGCAGTTCTTC.

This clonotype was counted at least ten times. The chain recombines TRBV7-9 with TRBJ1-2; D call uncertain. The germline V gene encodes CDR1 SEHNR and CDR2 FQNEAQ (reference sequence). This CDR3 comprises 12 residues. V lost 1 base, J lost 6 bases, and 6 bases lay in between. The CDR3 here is CASSLGLNGYTF. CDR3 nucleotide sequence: TGTGCCAGCAGCTTAGGACTAAATGGCTACACCTTC.

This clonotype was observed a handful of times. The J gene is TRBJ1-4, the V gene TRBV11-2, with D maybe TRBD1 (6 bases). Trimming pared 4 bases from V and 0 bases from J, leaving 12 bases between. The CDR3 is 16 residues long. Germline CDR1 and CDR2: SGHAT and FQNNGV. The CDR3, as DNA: TGTGCCAGCAGCTCCTTAGGACAGACAACTAATGAAAAACTGTTTTTT. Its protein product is CASSSLGQTTNEKLFF.

The CDR3 DNA reads as TGCGCCAGCAGCCGACTTAACAATGAGCAGTTCTTC. Its protein is CASSRLNNEQFF. This rearrangement joins TRBV4-1 to TRBJ2-1; no clear D gene. V was clipped by 4 bases and J by 5 bases, with 6 bases between them. The CDR3 loop spans 12 amino acids. The germline V gene encodes CDR1 MGHRA and CDR2 YSYEKL.

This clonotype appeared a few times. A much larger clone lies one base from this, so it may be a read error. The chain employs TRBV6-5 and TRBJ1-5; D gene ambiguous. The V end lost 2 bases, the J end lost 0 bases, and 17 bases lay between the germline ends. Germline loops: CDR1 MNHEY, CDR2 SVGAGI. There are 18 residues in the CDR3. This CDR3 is CASSYSFRSNYSNQPQHF. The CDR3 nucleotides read TGTGCCAGCAGTTACAGTTTCAGAAGTAATTATAGCAATCAGCCCCAGCATTTT.

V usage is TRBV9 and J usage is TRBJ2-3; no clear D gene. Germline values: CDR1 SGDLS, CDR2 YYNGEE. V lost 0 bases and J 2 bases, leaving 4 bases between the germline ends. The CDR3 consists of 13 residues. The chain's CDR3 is CASSVEATDTQYF. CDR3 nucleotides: TGTGCCAGCAGCGTAGAGGCCACAGATACGCAGTATTTT.

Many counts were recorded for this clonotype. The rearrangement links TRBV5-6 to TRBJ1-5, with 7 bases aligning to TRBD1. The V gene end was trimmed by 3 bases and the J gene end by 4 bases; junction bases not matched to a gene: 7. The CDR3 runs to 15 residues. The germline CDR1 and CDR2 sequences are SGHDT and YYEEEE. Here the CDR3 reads CASSSGQPSNQPQHF. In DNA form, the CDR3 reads TGTGCCAGCAGCTCGGGACAGCCGTCGAATCAGCCCCAGCATTTT.

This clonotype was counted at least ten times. CDR3 sequence reads: CASSPGQHPYEQYF. The CDR3 DNA follows: TGTGCCAGCAGTCCGGGACAGCATCCCTACGAGCAGTACTTC. This chain uses TRBV27 with TRBJ2-7, with 7 bases fitting TRBD1. Per germline, CDR1 MNHEY and CDR2 SMNVEV (reference sequence). Trimming cost V 5 bases and J 2 bases; bases outside gene matches: 6. CDR3 length: 14 amino acids.

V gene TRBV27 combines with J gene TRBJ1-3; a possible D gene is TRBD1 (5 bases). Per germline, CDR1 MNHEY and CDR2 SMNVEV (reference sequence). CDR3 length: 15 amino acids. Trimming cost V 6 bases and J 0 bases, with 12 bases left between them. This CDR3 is CASSVDRFSGNTIYF. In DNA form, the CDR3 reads TGTGCCAGCAGCGTAGACAGATTCTCTGGAAACACCATATATTTT.

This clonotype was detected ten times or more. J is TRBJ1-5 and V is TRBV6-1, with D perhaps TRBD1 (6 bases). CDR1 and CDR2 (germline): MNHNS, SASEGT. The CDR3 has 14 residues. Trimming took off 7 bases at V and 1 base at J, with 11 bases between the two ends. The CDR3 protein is CASIAGESNQPQHF. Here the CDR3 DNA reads TGTGCCAGCATAGCAGGGGAAAGCAATCAGCCCCAGCATTTT.

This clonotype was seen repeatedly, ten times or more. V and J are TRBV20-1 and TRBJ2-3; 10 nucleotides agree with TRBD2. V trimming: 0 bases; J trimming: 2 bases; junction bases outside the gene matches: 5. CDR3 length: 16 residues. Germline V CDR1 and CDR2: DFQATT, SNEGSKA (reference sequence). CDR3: CSARDLAGAHTDTQYF. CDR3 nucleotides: TGCAGTGCTAGAGATCTAGCGGGGGCCCACACAGATACGCAGTATTTT.

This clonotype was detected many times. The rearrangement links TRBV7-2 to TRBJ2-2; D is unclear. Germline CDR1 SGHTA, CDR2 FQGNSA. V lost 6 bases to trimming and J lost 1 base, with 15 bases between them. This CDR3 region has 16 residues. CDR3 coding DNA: TGTGCCAGCAGTAATGGGCAGGTGATGAACACCGGGGAGCTGTTTTTT. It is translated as CASSNGQVMNTGELFF.

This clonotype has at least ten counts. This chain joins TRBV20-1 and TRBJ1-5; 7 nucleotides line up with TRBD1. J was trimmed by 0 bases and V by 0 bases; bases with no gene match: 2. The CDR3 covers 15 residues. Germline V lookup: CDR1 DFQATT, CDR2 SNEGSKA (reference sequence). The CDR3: CSAREGQVSNQPQHF. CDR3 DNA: TGCAGTGCTAGAGAAGGACAGGTTAGCAATCAGCCCCAGCATTTT.

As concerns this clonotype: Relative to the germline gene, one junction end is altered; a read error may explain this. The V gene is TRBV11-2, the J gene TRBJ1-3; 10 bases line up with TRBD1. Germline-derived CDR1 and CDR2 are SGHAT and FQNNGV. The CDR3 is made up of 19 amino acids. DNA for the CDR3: TGTGCCAGCAGCGGGGCCCTCGGGACAGGGGCGAAGGTGGGAAACACCATACATTTT. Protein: CASSGALGTGAKVGNTIHF.

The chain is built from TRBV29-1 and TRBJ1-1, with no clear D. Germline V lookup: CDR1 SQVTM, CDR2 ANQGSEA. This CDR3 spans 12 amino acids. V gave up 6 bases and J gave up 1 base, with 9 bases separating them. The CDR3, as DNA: TGCAGCGTCCGAGGGAGGAACACTGAAGCTTTCTTT. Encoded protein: CSVRGRNTEAFF.

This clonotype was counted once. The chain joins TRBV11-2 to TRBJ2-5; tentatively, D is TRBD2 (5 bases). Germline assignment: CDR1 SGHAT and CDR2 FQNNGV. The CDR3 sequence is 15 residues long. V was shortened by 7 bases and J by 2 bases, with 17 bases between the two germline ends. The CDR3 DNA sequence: TGTGCCAGCACCGGGTCCGGAAGGGAGCAAGAGACCCAGTACTTC. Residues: CASTGSGREQETQYF.

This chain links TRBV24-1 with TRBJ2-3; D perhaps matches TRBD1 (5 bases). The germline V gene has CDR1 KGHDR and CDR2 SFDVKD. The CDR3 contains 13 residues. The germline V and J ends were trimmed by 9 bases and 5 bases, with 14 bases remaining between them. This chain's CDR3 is CATASPQGDTQYF. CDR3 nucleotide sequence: TGTGCCACCGCCTCCCCCCAGGGAGATACGCAGTATTTT.

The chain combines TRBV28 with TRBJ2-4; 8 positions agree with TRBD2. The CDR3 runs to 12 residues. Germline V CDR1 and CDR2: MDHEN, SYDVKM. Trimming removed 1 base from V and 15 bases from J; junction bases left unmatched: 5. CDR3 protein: CASSLSAGGPYF. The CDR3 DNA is TGTGCCAGCAGTTTATCGGCGGGAGGTCCGTACTTC. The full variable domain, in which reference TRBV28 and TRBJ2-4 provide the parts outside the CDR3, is DVKVTQSSRYLVKRTGEKVFLECVQDMDHENMFWYRQDPGLGLRLIYFSYDVKMKEKGDIPEGYSVSREKKERFSLILESASTNQTSMYLCASSLSAGGPYFGAGTRLSVL.

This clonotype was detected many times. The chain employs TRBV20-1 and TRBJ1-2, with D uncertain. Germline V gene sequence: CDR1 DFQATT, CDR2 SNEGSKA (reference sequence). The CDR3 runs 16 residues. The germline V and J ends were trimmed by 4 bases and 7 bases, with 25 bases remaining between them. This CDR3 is CSATPLGEEGLVGYTF. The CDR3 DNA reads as TGCAGTGCTACTCCATTAGGCGAGGAGGGTTTAGTTGGCTACACCTTC.

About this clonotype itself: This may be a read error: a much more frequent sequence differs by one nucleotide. CDR3 bases: TGTGCCAGCAGCTGGGGGTACACTGAAGCTTTCTTT. Protein sequence: CASSWGYTEAFF. The chain links TRBV11-2 to TRBJ1-1; D is possibly TRBD1 (5 bases). The CDR3 is 12 residues long. The V gene's germline CDR1 is SGHAT and CDR2 FQNNGV. The ends were cut back, 4 bases at V and 3 bases at J, with 6 bases in the middle.

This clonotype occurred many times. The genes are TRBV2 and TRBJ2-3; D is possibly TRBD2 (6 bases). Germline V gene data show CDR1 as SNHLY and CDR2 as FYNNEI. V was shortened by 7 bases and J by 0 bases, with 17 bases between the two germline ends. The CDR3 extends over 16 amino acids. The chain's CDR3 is CASIGRVAASTDTQYF. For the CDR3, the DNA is TGTGCCAGCATCGGGCGGGTAGCGGCAAGCACAGATACGCAGTATTTT.